One and the same sample provided the 10 T cell receptor beta chains below, sequenced in a study of blood T cell repertoires in COVID-19. Sequencing was performed with immunoSEQ multiplex PCR; in TCRdb, only in-frame clones are kept and a portion is missing. The sample has tens of thousands of clones, about 79% seen once. The sequencing input was peripheral blood. The receptors stem from a man aged 55 to 70 with acute or convalescent COVID-19.

The chain joins TRBV15 to TRBJ2-2, with TRBD1 identical over 10 bases. The V gene end was trimmed by 7 bases and the J gene end by 3 bases; junction bases not matched to a gene: 8. CDR3 size: 16 residues. The V gene's germline CDR1 is LNHNV and CDR2 YYDKDF (reference sequence). CDR3 sequence: CATTRGGQGHTGELFF. In DNA, the CDR3 is TGTGCCACCACACGAGGGGGACAGGGGCACACCGGGGAGCTGTTTTTT.

Here the CDR3 reads CASSLSQLTGDGYTF. CDR3 in DNA: TGTGCCAGCAGTTTATCCCAATTGACAGGGGACGGCTACACCTTC. The V call is TRBV28, the J call TRBJ1-2; TRBD1 matches at 8 bases. The V gene end was trimmed by 1 base and the J gene end by 8 bases; junction bases not matched to a gene: 9. Per the germline V gene, CDR1 is MDHEN and CDR2 is SYDVKM. This CDR3 region has 15 residues.

The V call is TRBV14, the J call TRBJ1-1; no reliable D call. The CDR3 is 13 residues long. Germline CDR1 is SGHDN and CDR2 is FVKESK. V was cut by 2 bases and J by 3 bases, with 7 bases left in between. The CDR3 bases are TGTGCCAGCAGCCAACGGGTCCACACTGAAGCTTTCTTT. Its translation is CASSQRVHTEAFF.

This CDR3 is CASSFLRGGARDTQYF. The DNA for the CDR3 is TGTGCCAGCAGTTTCTTGCGCGGCGGGGCACGAGATACGCAGTATTTT. The rearrangement uses TRBV6-5 and TRBJ2-3; D possibly corresponds to TRBD2 (6 bases). The V gene's germline CDR1 is MNHEY and CDR2 SVGAGI. The CDR3 consists of 16 residues. V shed 4 bases and J shed 5 bases, with 19 bases lying between them.

V and J are TRBV27 and TRBJ2-2; D ambiguous. V was clipped by 3 bases and J by 1 base, with 12 bases between them. The CDR3 is 16 residues long. CDR1 is MNHEY, CDR2 SMNVEV, per germline (reference sequence). The CDR3 is CASSFGQILNTGELFF. The CDR3 DNA is TGTGCCAGCAGTTTTGGGCAGATCCTGAACACCGGGGAGCTGTTTTTT.

CDR3: CASSSGQGAGETQYF. The CDR3 nucleotides read TGTGCCAGCTCATCGGGACAGGGGGCTGGAGAGACCCAGTACTTC. The chain uses TRBV18 and TRBJ2-5; 12 nucleotides agree with TRBD1. There are 15 residues in the CDR3. After removal of 5 bases from V and 4 bases from J, the junction contained 5 bases not matched to a gene. Germline CDR1 is KGHSH and CDR2 is LQKENI. Variable domain in full (rest from reference TRBV18 and TRBJ2-5): NAGVMQNPRHLVRRRGQEARLRCSPMKGHSHVYWYRQLPEEGLKFMVYLQKENIIDESGMPKERFSAEFPKEGPSILRIQQVVRGDSAAYFCASSSGQGAGETQYFGPGTRLLVL.

The V gene is TRBV2, the J gene TRBJ1-2; TRBD1 agrees at 8 bases. This CDR3 region has 13 residues. Trimming cost V 8 bases and J 8 bases; bases outside gene matches: 10. Germline assignment: CDR1 SNHLY and CDR2 FYNNEI. Here the CDR3 DNA reads TGTGCCAGCGTGGGGCAGGGGGCGGAAGGCTACACCTTC. Protein: CASVGQGAEGYTF.

V and J are TRBV5-1 and TRBJ2-2, with D hard to call. The V and J ends lost 1 base and 6 bases respectively, with 7 bases between them. Germline V gene sequence: CDR1 SGHRS, CDR2 YFSETQ. This CDR3 is built from 13 residues. CDR3 nucleotide sequence: TGCGCCAGCAGCTTGCCCGGAGCCGGGGAGCTGTTTTTT. Encoded protein: CASSLPGAGELFF.

The genes are TRBV9 and TRBJ2-3, with D hard to call. Trimming removed 4 bases from V and 2 bases from J, with 14 bases in between. This CDR3 is 15 amino acids long. In germline, CDR1 is SGDLS, CDR2 YYNGEE. CDR3 bases: TGTGCCAGCAGCTCCCGAATGCGTTTCACAGATACGCAGTATTTT. Translation: CASSSRMRFTDTQYF.

The chain has TRBV7-9 and TRBJ2-2; 15 bases line up with TRBD2. V trimming: 5 bases; J trimming: 2 bases; junction bases outside the gene matches: 9. This CDR3 is 19 amino acids long. Germline V gene data show CDR1 as SEHNR and CDR2 as FQNEAQ (reference sequence). The CDR3 reads CASSPTWGLAGGNTGELFF. The CDR3 region has the DNA TGTGCCAGCAGCCCAACATGGGGACTAGCGGGGGGAAACACCGGGGAGCTGTTTTTT.